These 17 T cell receptor beta chains were all obtained from the same sample, sequenced in a study of shared clonotypes between healthy human individuals (TCRdb year 2020). To prepare the library, the immunoSEQ multiplex PCR assay was applied. As stored in TCRdb, this immuneACCESS dataset retains in-frame rearrangements with V and J assigned. A fraction of the clones does not appear; measured against another copy, unresolved V genes explain less than half of the discrepancy, and the remainder lacks a known reason. The sample includes 2,500,000 or so clones, with just under 95% observed a single time. Together, the top ten hold about 0.36% of the sample. The sequencing sample was made of naive CD4+ T cells from PBMCs. What this sample's cell subset or site label stands for: CD45RA+ positively selected. The receptor source for this set is a man aged 18 to 30 in good health. Some clones in this sample may be carry-over from other donors' samples.

The genes are TRBV18 and TRBJ1-5, with a possible D match to TRBD1 (6 bases). CDR1 is KGHSH, CDR2 LQKENI, per germline. The CDR3 has 15 amino acids. The germline V and J ends were trimmed by 5 bases and 0 bases, with 11 bases remaining between them. The CDR3 loop is CASSAGQNSNQPQHF. CDR3 bases: TGTGCCAGCTCAGCGGGACAAAATAGCAATCAGCCCCAGCATTTT.

V and J are TRBV5-5 and TRBJ2-3; TRBD2 might be the D (5 bases). CDR1 and CDR2 (germline): SGHKS, YYEKEE (reference sequence). Between the trimmed V and J ends, which lost 4 bases and 0 bases, there was a span of 12 bases. The CDR3 has 15 amino acids. CDR3 DNA: TGTGCCAGCAGCGAGAAGCGGACTAGCACAGATACGCAGTATTTT. Encoded protein: CASSEKRTSTDTQYF. Complete variable domain (other parts from reference TRBV5-5 and TRBJ2-3): DAGVTQSPTHLIKTRGQQVTLRCSPISGHKSVSWYQQVLGQGPQFIFQYYEKEERGRGNFPDRFSARQFPNYSSELNVNALLLGDSALYLCASSEKRTSTDTQYFGPGTRLTVL.

The chain couples TRBV10-3 to TRBJ1-2; TRBD1 aligns across 9 bases. This CDR3 is built from 16 residues. J gave up 4 bases and V 0 bases, and 6 bases lay outside the gene matches. Germline V gene sequence: CDR1 ENHRY, CDR2 SYGVKD. This CDR3 reads CAISESVQGASYGYTF. The CDR3 region has the DNA TGTGCCATCAGTGAGTCCGTACAGGGGGCTAGCTATGGCTACACCTTC.

The gene calls are TRBV29-1 and TRBJ2-3; D is undetermined. Looked up from germline, CDR1 is SQVTM and CDR2 is ANQGSEA. This CDR3 is built from 15 residues. Trimming took 2 bases from V and 0 from J, leaving 12 bases between them. The CDR3 coding sequence is TGCAGCGTTGAAAGGGCGTCGATTAGCACAGATACGCAGTATTTT. As protein: CSVERASISTDTQYF.

As concerns this clone: Other DNA variants within this sample encode the same CDR3. The V gene is TRBV27, the J gene TRBJ2-7; 9 bases align to TRBD2. The CDR3 covers 16 residues. Germline lookup yields CDR1 MNHEY and CDR2 SMNVEV (reference sequence). Unmatched junction bases numbered 9, after V lost 3 bases and J lost 3 bases. The CDR3 is CASSLSGLAGNYEQYF. CDR3 DNA sequence: TGTGCCAGCAGTTTGTCCGGCCTAGCGGGAAACTACGAGCAGTACTTC.

The chain has TRBV5-6 and TRBJ2-1, with D possibly TRBD1 on 6 matching bases. The CDR3 is 16 amino acids. V was trimmed by 2 bases and J by 0 bases, leaving 12 bases between them. Germline CDR1 SGHDT, CDR2 YYEEEE. DNA for the CDR3: TGTGCCAGCAGCTTAAACAGGGTCAGCTCCTACAATGAGCAGTTCTTC. It codes for CASSLNRVSSYNEQFF.

The chain is built from TRBV18 and TRBJ1-1; unclear D gene. V was clipped by 3 bases and J by 11 bases, with 13 bases between them. Germline V gene sequence: CDR1 KGHSH, CDR2 LQKENI. The CDR3 is 12 amino acids. Here the CDR3 reads CASSPVPMGAFF. The CDR3 region has the DNA TGTGCCAGCTCACCGGTCCCGATGGGGGCTTTCTTT.

The V and J genes are TRBV6-1 and TRBJ1-2; unclear D gene. V lost 7 bases to trimming and J lost 4 bases, with 10 bases between them. This CDR3 has 12 amino acids. The germline V gene has CDR1 MNHNS and CDR2 SASEGT. CDR3 nucleotides: TGTGCCAGCAAAGCGGGGATCTATGGCTACACCTTC. It encodes CASKAGIYGYTF.

J is TRBJ2-7 and V is TRBV7-9; D not certain. Trimming left V 5 bases short and J 3 bases short, with 11 bases between. Per the germline V gene, CDR1 is SEHNR and CDR2 is FQNEAQ (reference sequence). The CDR3 spans 13 residues. In nucleotides, the CDR3 is TGTGCCAGCAGCCCCCGCGATGTCTACGAGCAGTACTTC. It encodes CASSPRDVYEQYF.

The chain recombines TRBV5-1 with TRBJ2-3; a weak D match, TRBD1 (5 bases). The CDR3 covers 14 residues. Germline loops: CDR1 SGHRS, CDR2 YFSETQ. Trimming shortened V by 6 bases and J by 2 bases, and 13 bases separated the two germline ends. CDR3 loop: CASTIAGYTDTQYF. In nucleotides, the CDR3 is TGCGCCAGCACTATTGCAGGGTACACAGATACGCAGTATTTT.

The genes are TRBV13 and TRBJ2-1, with 8 bases identical to TRBD2. The CDR3 contains 17 residues. Trimming removed 2 bases from V and 6 bases from J; junction bases left unmatched: 12. Per the germline V gene, CDR1 is PRHDT and CDR2 is FYEKMQ (reference sequence). CDR3 sequence reads: CASSLRRAGVFPNEQFF. CDR3 in DNA: TGTGCCAGCAGCTTACGGAGAGCGGGAGTATTCCCCAATGAGCAGTTCTTC.

This chain joins TRBV10-3 and TRBJ2-1; TRBD2 matches 7 bases. CDR1 is ENHRY, CDR2 SYGVKD, per germline. With V trimmed by 10 bases and J by 0 bases, 6 bases remained unmatched. CDR3 length: 14 residues. CDR3 sequence reads: CASNSGFSYNEQFF. CDR3 sequence (DNA): TGTGCCAGCAATAGCGGGTTCTCCTACAATGAGCAGTTCTTC.

CDR3 protein: CASSLGPTQADEKLFF. CDR3 nucleotide sequence: TGTGCCAGCAGCTTGGGTCCCACCCAGGCCGATGAAAAACTGTTTTTT. This sequence joins TRBV5-5 and TRBJ1-4; D unclear. Germline V gene sequence: CDR1 SGHKS, CDR2 YYEKEE (reference sequence). The ends were cut back, 0 bases at V and 6 bases at J, with 15 bases in the middle. The CDR3 extends over 16 amino acids.

The chain recombines TRBV18 with TRBJ1-5; D is ambiguous. The V gene lost 5 bases and the J gene lost 4 bases, with 15 bases spanning the gap. The CDR3 has 15 residues. Germline loops: CDR1 KGHSH, CDR2 LQKENI. CDR3 region: CASSSALGLNQPQHF. In DNA form, the CDR3 reads TGTGCCAGCTCATCCGCCTTAGGGCTGAATCAGCCCCAGCATTTT.

The table lists this clone with a count of one. At the DNA level, this CDR3 is encoded by other sequences in the same sample as well. The J gene is TRBJ1-5, the V gene TRBV11-2; no firm D call. CDR3 length: 13 residues. The V end was cut by 1 base, the J end by 5 bases, with 6 bases between. Per germline, CDR1 SGHAT and CDR2 FQNNGV. Here the CDR3 DNA reads TGTGCCAGCAGCTTAGTCGGTGATCAGCCCCAGCATTTT. It codes for CASSLVGDQPQHF.

About this clone: Just one base apart from a much larger clone, this may be a read error. Other DNA sequences in this specimen translate into the identical CDR3. The rearrangement links TRBV11-2 to TRBJ1-1, with unresolved D. This CDR3 comprises 13 residues. The V end was cut by 0 bases, the J end by 1 base, with 3 bases between. Per germline, CDR1 SGHAT and CDR2 FQNNGV. This CDR3 is CASSLDRNTEAFF. CDR3 DNA sequence: TGTGCCAGCAGCTTAGACAGGAACACTGAAGCTTTCTTT.

This CDR3 is CAWSVPSPGNTEAFF. The CDR3 DNA sequence: TGTGCCTGGAGTGTACCCTCCCCAGGGAACACTGAAGCTTTCTTT. The rearrangement links TRBV30 to TRBJ1-1; D not resolved. The CDR3 is made up of 15 amino acids. Trimming pared 0 bases from V and 1 base from J, leaving 12 bases between. Germline V CDR1 and CDR2: GTSNPN, SVGIG (reference sequence).